The 19 T cell receptor beta chains listed next were all sequenced from one sample in a study of blood T cell repertoires in COVID-19. Some clones are missing from TCRdb's copy, which holds only in-frame ones; the method was immunoSEQ multiplex PCR. The repertoire consists of 150,000 to 200,000 clones, with 90% to 95% occurring once and the leading ten covering 0.7% to 0.8%. Sample: peripheral blood. The receptors originated from a man aged 30 to 39 with COVID-19, enrolled during active disease.

The chain combines TRBV6-5 with TRBJ1-2; D is unclear. Trimming pared 6 bases from V and 0 bases from J, leaving 11 bases between. Germline V lookup: CDR1 MNHEY, CDR2 SVGAGI. The length of the CDR3 is 14 residues. For the CDR3, the DNA is TGTGCCAGCAGGCCGGGTGTTGCTAACTATGGCTACACCTTC. Amino acid sequence: CASRPGVANYGYTF.

This chain links TRBV25-1 with TRBJ1-1; a possible D gene is TRBD1 (5 bases). This CDR3 is built from 15 residues. Germline loops: CDR1 MGHDK, CDR2 SYGVNS. Trimming shortened V by 5 bases and J by 2 bases, and 15 bases separated the two germline ends. Here the CDR3 reads CASSPSSGFNTEAFF. CDR3 coding DNA: TGTGCCAGCAGTCCGAGTTCAGGGTTTAACACTGAAGCTTTCTTT.

The chain joins TRBV28 to TRBJ1-4; D possibly corresponds to TRBD1 (5 bases). Germline loops: CDR1 MDHEN, CDR2 SYDVKM. Trimming pared 6 bases from V and 8 bases from J, leaving 19 bases between. The CDR3 consists of 15 residues. Written as DNA, the CDR3 is TGTGCCAGCAGCCGTGAGACAGTTCTACGAGAAAAACTGTTTTTT. Its translation: CASSRETVLREKLFF.

The chain uses TRBV4-1 and TRBJ1-5; D might be TRBD1 (5 bases). CDR3 length equals 17 residues. In germline, CDR1 is MGHRA, CDR2 YSYEKL. V was pared by 1 base and J by 0 bases, with 13 bases between. CDR3 sequence reads: CASSQVEAGTSNQPQHF. CDR3 in DNA: TGCGCCAGCAGCCAAGTCGAGGCGGGGACTAGCAATCAGCCCCAGCATTTT.

CDR3 sequence reads: CASSLSIEGQQETQYF. In DNA form, the CDR3 reads TGTGCCAGCAGCTTATCGATCGAGGGCCAACAAGAGACCCAGTACTTC. This sequence joins TRBV11-2 and TRBJ2-5, with a weak D call TRBD2 (5 bases). Trimming took 2 bases from V and 2 from J, leaving 15 bases between them. CDR1 and CDR2 from the germline V gene are SGHAT and FQNNGV. CDR3 length: 16 amino acids.

The chain joins TRBV30 to TRBJ1-6, with 8 positions matching TRBD1. Trimming removed 5 bases from V and 1 base from J; junction bases left unmatched: 1. CDR1 GTSNPN and CDR2 SVGIG come from the germline V gene (reference sequence). The CDR3 sequence is 14 residues long. CDR3 sequence (DNA): TGTGCCTGGGGGACAGGATCCTATAATTCACCCCTCCACTTT. Encoded protein: CAWGTGSYNSPLHF.

The chain joins TRBV20-1 to TRBJ2-5; the D is unclear. The ends were cut back, 3 bases at V and 5 bases at J, with 19 bases in the middle. Germline CDR1 reads DFQATT; CDR2 reads SNEGSKA (reference sequence). This CDR3 has 15 residues. The DNA for the CDR3 is TGCAGTGCTAGTGGAGCGATTTACCCTGGGGAGACCCAGTACTTC. Amino acids: CSASGAIYPGETQYF.

This rearrangement joins TRBV27 to TRBJ2-7; 9 nucleotides align to TRBD1. The length of the CDR3 is 15 residues. J was trimmed by 3 bases and V by 5 bases; bases with no gene match: 8. Looked up from germline, CDR1 is MNHEY and CDR2 is SMNVEV (reference sequence). This CDR3 reads CASSRRQGVLYEQYF. CDR3 coding DNA: TGTGCCAGCAGTAGGCGACAGGGGGTCCTCTACGAGCAGTACTTC.

This sequence joins TRBV4-1 and TRBJ1-2, with TRBD1 identical over 7 bases. Germline CDR1 MGHRA, CDR2 YSYEKL. V shed 0 bases and J 8 bases; nucleotides not matched to a gene: 12. The CDR3 runs 16 residues. The CDR3 sequence: CASSQEGPHRGGGYTF. CDR3 sequence (DNA): TGCGCCAGCAGCCAAGAAGGGCCCCACAGGGGTGGAGGCTACACCTTC.

This chain uses TRBV5-5 with TRBJ1-2; 7 bases line up with TRBD1. This CDR3 is 13 amino acids long. Germline assignment: CDR1 SGHKS and CDR2 YYEKEE (reference sequence). V dropped 4 bases and J dropped 8; count of bases not matched to a gene: 8. CDR3 amino acids: CASSADRWSGYTF. In DNA form, the CDR3 reads TGTGCCAGCAGCGCGGACAGGTGGAGCGGCTACACCTTC.

V gene TRBV7-9 combines with J gene TRBJ2-3, with D possibly being TRBD1 (6 bases). This CDR3 has 17 amino acids. The germline CDR1 and CDR2 sequences are SEHNR and FQNEAQ (reference sequence). Trimming shortened V by 5 bases and J by 4 bases, and 22 bases separated the two germline ends. Here the CDR3 reads CASSHRKGVRGPDTQYF. Written as DNA, the CDR3 is TGTGCCAGCAGCCACCGTAAGGGGGTCAGGGGCCCAGATACGCAGTATTTT.

The rearrangement joins TRBV6-5 to TRBJ2-1; TRBD1 is a possible D gene (6 bases). Germline CDR1 and CDR2: MNHEY and SVGAGI. This CDR3 contains 12 residues. V was clipped by 5 bases and J by 10 bases, with 12 bases between them. CDR3: CASSPGVFEQFF. In DNA, the CDR3 is TGTGCCAGCAGTCCAGGGGTGTTCGAGCAGTTCTTC.

The chain links TRBV5-1 to TRBJ2-7; D is perhaps TRBD1 (6 bases). Trimming shortened V by 2 bases and J by 5 bases, and 11 bases separated the two germline ends. The germline V gene has CDR1 SGHRS and CDR2 YFSETQ. The CDR3 runs 13 residues. CDR3 in amino acids: CASSLQGSNEQYF. The CDR3 region has the DNA TGCGCCAGCAGCTTACAGGGTTCCAACGAGCAGTACTTC.

This rearrangement joins TRBV12-3 or TRBV12-4 to TRBJ1-1; the D is unclear. V was trimmed by 7 bases and J by 4 bases, leaving 13 bases between them. This CDR3 spans 13 amino acids. The DNA for the CDR3 is TGTGCCAGCACCCCAACCGGGAGCACTGAAGCTTTCTTT. It encodes CASTPTGSTEAFF.

A remark on this clone: The sample has other DNA sequences that encode this CDR3 too. The rearrangement joins TRBV5-1 to TRBJ1-2; 8 nucleotides match TRBD1. This CDR3 has 13 residues. The germline V gene has CDR1 SGHRS and CDR2 YFSETQ. V shed 2 bases, J shed 8 bases, and the junction held 5 bases outside the gene matches. The CDR3 region has the DNA TGCGCCAGCAGCTTAGGACAGGGAAACGGCTACACCTTC. Its protein product is CASSLGQGNGYTF.

This clone came up a few times. The chain carries TRBV7-9 and TRBJ2-1, with D possibly being TRBD1 (6 bases). This CDR3 region has 18 residues. The ends were cut back, 2 bases at V and 4 bases at J, with 21 bases in the middle. In germline, CDR1 is SEHNR, CDR2 FQNEAQ (reference sequence). The CDR3: CASSLILGAGASYNEQFF. The CDR3 DNA reads as TGTGCCAGCAGCTTAATTCTTGGGGCAGGGGCCTCGTACAATGAGCAGTTCTTC.

The V and J genes are TRBV5-3 and TRBJ1-2; TRBD1 agrees at 8 bases. TRBV5-3 qualifies as an ORF whose function is uncertain. CDR3 length: 11 residues. J gave up 4 bases and V 8 bases, and 1 base lay outside the gene matches. CDR3 in DNA: TGTGCCAGGGGACAGGCCTATGGCTACACCTTC. Translated, it gives CARGQAYGYTF.

CDR3 bases: TGCGCCAGCAGTGAGTCGATAACTAGTACCGATGAGCAGTTCTTC. It translates to CASSESITSTDEQFF. The chain joins TRBV10-1 to TRBJ2-1; TRBD2 is a possible D gene (5 bases). The ends were cut back, 0 bases at V and 8 bases at J, with 14 bases in the middle. The germline CDR1 and CDR2 sequences are WNHNN and SYGVQD (reference sequence). The CDR3 sequence is 15 residues long.

This clone was recorded a few times. The rearrangement links TRBV4-1 to TRBJ2-7; 8 positions agree with TRBD1. The germline CDR1 and CDR2 sequences are MGHRA and YSYEKL. V dropped 1 base and J dropped 4; count of bases not matched to a gene: 6. The CDR3 covers 15 residues. The CDR3 is CASSQADRELYEQYF. The DNA for the CDR3 is TGCGCCAGCAGCCAAGCGGACAGGGAGTTATACGAGCAGTACTTC.